The T cell receptor (beta chain) described here comes from a study of blood T cell repertoires in COVID-19. The overall study: Sites across the United States, Italy and Spain contributed samples from acute and convalescent COVID-19. PBMCs, B-cell-depleted T cells, or T cells were the source of the cDNA or gDNA that made up the material.

In the original analysis: How many nucleated cells were present was estimated from reference gene primer amplification. Only in-frame clones appear in the TCRdb table, and some are missing; sequencing was by immunoSEQ multiplex PCR. From that table come the V and J calls and clone size; the DNA was used to work out D and trimming. Of around 120,000 clones detected, 69% appear once; the ten largest clones hold roughly 6%. Germline-derived CDR1 and CDR2 are MNHEY and SVGAGI. CDR3 length: 14 residues. The V and J ends lost 0 bases and 11 bases, in that order; junction bases with no gene match: 8. This clone was observed a single time.

The sequencing input was peripheral blood. The clonotype was recovered from an elderly man with acute or convalescent COVID-19. The chain employs TRBV6-5 and TRBJ2-7; TRBD2 aligns across 9 bases. CDR3 protein: CASSYSGSGSSKYF. CDR3 in DNA: TGTGCCAGCAGTTACTCAGGTAGCGGGAGTTCAAAGTACTTC.